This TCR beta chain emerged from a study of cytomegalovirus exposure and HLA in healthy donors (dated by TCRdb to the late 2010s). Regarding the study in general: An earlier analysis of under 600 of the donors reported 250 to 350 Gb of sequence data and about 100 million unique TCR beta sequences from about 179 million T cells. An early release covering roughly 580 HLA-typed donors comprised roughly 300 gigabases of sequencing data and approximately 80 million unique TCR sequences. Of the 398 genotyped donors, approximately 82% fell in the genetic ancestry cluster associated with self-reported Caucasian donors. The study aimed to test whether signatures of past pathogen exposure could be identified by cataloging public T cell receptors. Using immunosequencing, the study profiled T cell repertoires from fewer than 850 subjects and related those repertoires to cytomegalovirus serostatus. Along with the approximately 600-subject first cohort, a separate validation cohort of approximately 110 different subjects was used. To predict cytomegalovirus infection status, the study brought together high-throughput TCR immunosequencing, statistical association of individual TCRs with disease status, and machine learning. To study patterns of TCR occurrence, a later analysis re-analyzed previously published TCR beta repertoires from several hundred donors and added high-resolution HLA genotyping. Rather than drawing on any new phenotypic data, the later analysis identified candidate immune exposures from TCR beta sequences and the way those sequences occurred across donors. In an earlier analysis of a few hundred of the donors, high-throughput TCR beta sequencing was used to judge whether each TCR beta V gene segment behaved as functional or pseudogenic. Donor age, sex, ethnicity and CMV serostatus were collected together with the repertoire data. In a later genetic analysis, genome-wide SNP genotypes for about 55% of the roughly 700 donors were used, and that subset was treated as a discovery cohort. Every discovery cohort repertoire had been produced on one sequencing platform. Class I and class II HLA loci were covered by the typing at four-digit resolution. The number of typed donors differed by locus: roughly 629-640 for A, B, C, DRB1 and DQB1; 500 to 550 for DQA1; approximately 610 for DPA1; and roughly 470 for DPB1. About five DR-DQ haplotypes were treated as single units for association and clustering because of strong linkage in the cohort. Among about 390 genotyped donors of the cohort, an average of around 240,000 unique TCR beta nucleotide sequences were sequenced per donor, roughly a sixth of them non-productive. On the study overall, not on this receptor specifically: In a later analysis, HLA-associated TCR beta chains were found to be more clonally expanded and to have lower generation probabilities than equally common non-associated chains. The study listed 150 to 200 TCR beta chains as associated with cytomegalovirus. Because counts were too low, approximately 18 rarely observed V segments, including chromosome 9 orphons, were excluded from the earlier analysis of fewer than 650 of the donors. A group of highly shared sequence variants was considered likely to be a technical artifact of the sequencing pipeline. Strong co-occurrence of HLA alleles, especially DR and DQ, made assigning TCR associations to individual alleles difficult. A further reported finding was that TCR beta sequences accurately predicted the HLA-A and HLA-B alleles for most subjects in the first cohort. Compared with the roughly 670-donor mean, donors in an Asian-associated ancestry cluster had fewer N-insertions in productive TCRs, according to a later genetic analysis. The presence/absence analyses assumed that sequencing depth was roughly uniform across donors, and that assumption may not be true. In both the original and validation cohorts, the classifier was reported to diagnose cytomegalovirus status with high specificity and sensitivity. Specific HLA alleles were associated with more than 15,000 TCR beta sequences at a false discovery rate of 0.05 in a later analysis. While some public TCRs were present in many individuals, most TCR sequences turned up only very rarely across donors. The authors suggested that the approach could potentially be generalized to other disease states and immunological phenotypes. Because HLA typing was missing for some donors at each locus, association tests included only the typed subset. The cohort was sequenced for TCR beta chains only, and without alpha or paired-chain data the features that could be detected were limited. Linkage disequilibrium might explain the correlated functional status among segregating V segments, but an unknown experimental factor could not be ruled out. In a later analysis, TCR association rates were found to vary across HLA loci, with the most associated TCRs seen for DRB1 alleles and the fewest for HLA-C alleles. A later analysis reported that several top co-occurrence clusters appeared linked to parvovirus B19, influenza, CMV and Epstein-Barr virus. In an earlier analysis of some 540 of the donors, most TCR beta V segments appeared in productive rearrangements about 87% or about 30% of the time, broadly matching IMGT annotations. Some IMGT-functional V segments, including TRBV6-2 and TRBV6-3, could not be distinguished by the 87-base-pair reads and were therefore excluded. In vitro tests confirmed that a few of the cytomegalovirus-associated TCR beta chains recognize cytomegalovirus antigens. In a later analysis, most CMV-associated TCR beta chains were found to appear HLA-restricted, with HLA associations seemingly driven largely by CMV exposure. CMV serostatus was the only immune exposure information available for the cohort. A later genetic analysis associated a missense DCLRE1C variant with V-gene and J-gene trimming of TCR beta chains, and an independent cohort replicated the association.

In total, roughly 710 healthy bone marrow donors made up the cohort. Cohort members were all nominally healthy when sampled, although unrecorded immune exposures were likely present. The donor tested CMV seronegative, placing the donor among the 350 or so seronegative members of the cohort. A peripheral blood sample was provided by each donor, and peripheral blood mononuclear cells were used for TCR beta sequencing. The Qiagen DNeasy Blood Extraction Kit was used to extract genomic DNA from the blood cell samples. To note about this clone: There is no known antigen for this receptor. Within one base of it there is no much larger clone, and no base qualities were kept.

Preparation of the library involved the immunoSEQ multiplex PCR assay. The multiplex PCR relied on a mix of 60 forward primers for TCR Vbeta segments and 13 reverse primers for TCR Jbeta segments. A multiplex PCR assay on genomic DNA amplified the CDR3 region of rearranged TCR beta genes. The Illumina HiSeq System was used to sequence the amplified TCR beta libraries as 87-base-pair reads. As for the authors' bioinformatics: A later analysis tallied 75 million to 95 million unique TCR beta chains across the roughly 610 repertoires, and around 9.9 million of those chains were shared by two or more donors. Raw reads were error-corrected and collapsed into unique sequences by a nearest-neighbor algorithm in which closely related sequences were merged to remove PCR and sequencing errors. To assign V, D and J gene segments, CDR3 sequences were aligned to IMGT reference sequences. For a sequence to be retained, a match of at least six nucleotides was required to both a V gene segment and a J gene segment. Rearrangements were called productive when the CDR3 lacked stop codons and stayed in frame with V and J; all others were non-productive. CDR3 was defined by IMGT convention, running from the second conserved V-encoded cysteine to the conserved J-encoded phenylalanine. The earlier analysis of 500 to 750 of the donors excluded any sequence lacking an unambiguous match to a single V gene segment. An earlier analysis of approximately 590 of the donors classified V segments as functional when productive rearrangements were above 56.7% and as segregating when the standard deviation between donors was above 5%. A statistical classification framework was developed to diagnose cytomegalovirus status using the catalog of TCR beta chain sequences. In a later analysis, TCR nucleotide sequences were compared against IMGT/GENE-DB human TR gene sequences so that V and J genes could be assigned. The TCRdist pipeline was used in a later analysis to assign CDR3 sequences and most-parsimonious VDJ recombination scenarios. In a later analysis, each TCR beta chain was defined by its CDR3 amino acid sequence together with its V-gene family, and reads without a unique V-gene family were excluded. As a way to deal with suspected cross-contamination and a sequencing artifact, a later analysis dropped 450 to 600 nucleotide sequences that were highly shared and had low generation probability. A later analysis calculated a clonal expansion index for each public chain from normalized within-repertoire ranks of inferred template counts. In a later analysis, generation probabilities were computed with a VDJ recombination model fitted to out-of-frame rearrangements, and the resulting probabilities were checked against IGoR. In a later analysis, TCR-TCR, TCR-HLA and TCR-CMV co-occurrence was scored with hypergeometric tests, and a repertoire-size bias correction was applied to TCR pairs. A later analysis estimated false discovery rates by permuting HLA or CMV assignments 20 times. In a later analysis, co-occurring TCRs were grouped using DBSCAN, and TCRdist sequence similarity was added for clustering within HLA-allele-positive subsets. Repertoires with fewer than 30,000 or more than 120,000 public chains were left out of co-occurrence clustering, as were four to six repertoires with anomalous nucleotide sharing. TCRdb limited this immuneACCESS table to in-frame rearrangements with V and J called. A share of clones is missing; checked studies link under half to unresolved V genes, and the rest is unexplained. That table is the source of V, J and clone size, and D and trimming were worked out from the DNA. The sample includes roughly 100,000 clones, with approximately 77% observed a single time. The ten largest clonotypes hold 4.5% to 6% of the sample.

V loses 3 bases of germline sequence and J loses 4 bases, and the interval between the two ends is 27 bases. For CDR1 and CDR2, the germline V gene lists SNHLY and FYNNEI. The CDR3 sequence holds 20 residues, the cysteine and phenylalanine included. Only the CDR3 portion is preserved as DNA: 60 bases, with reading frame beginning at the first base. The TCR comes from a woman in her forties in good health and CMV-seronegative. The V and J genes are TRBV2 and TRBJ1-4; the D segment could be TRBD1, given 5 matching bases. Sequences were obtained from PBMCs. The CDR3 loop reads CASSDDPWSVGDTFNEKLFF. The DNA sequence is TGTGCCAGCAGTGATGATCCTTGGTCAGTAGGGGATACTTTTAATGAAAAACTGTTTTTT.